This T cell receptor (beta chain) was recovered during a study of cytomegalovirus exposure and HLA in healthy donors. Turning to the study itself: Early on, a data release was issued that held some 91 million unique TCRs from HLA-typed donors.

Overall study results and limits: Rates of TCR association differed by HLA locus in a later analysis, with DRB1 highest and HLA-C lowest. Most TCR sequences were rare, but some public TCRs occurred in many donors.

This clone was counted between two and nine times. As yet, its antigen is unknown. Primers included in the PCR were 60 Vbeta and 13 Jbeta primers. The repertoire was sequenced with immunoSEQ multiplex PCR; TCRdb's copy has only in-frame clones and lacks some. The sample includes some 99,000 clones, 69% of them seen just once. Between the trimmed V and J ends, which lost 0 bases and 7 bases, there was a span of 12 bases. The germline CDR1 and CDR2 sequences are WSHSY and SAAADI. This CDR3 spans 15 amino acids. This receptor was taken from a woman in her seventies in good health and CMV-seropositive. The chain uses TRBV10-2 and TRBJ2-2, with D possibly TRBD2 on 6 matching bases. Input material: PBMCs. CDR3 loop: CASSESRGSDGELFF. As DNA, the CDR3 is TGCGCCAGCAGTGAGTCACGGGGGTCAGACGGGGAGCTGTTTTTT.